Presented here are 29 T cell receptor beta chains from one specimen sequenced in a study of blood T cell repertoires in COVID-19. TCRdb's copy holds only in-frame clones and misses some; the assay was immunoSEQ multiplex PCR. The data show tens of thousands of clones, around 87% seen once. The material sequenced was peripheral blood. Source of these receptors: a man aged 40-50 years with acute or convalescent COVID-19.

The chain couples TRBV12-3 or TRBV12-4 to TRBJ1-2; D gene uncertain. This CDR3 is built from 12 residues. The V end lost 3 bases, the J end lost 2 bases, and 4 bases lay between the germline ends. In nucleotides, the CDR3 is TGTGCCAGCAGTTTGCGCAACTATGGCTACACCTTC. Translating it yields CASSLRNYGYTF.

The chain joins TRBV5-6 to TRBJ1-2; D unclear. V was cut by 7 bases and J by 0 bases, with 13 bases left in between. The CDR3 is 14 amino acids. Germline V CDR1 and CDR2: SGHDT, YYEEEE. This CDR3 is CASAGERTNYGYTF. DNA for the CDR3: TGTGCCAGCGCCGGGGAAAGGACTAACTATGGCTACACCTTC.

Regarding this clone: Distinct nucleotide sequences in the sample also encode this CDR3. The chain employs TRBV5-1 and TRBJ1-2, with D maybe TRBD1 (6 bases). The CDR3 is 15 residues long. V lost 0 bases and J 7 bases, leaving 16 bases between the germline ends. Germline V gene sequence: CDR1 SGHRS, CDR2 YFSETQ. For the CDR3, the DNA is TGCGCCAGCAGCTTGGCCCTGGGGGCGCAGGGTGGCTACACCTTC. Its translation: CASSLALGAQGGYTF.

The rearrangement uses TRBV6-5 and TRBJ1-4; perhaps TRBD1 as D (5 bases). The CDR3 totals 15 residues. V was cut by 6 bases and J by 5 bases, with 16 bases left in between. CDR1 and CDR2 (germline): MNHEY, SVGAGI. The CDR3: CASRVGGTVNEKLFF. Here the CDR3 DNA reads TGTGCCAGCAGGGTCGGGGGGACCGTAAATGAAAAACTGTTTTTT.

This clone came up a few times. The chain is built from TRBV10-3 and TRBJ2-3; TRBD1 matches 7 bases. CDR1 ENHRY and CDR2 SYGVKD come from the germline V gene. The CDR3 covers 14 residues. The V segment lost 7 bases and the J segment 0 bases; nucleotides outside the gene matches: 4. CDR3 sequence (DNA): TGTGCCATCAAGGGGGCCTTTAGCACAGATACGCAGTATTTT. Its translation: CAIKGAFSTDTQYF.

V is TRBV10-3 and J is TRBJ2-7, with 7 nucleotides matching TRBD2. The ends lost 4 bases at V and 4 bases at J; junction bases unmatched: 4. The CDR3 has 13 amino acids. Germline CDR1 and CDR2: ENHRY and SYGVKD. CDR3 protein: CAISGGEGYEQYF. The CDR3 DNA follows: TGTGCCATCAGTGGTGGGGAGGGGTACGAGCAGTACTTC.

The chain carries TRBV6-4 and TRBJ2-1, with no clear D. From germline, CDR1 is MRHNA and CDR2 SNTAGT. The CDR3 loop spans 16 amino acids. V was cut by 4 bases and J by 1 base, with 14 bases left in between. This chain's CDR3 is CASSVSGASSYNEQFF. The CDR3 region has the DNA TGTGCCAGCAGTGTCAGTGGAGCGAGTTCCTACAATGAGCAGTTCTTC.

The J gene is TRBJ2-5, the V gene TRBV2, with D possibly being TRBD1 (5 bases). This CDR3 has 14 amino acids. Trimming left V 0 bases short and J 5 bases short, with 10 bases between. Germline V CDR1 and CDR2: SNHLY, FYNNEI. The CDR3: CASSEAVGRETQYF. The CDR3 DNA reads TGTGCCAGCAGTGAAGCAGTGGGGCGGGAGACCCAGTACTTC.

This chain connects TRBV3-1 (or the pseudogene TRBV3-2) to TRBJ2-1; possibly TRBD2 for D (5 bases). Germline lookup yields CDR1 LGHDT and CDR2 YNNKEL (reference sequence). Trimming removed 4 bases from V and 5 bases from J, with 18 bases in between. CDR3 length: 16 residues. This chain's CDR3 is CASSLRAGMRHNEQFF. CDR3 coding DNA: TGTGCCAGCAGCCTAAGGGCCGGGATGCGACACAATGAGCAGTTCTTC.

The CDR3 reads CASSLRWPGQETQYF. CDR3 sequence (DNA): TGTGCCAGCAGCTTGCGTTGGCCAGGGCAAGAGACCCAGTACTTC. This chain joins TRBV5-6 and TRBJ2-5; TRBD1 might be the D (5 bases). The CDR3 has 15 amino acids. V lost 1 base and J lost 2, with 12 bases in between. Germline loops: CDR1 SGHDT, CDR2 YYEEEE. Full variable domain (outside the CDR3, taken from reference TRBV5-6 and TRBJ2-5): DAGVTQSPTHLIKTRGQQVTLRCSPKSGHDTVSWYQQALGQGPQFIFQYYEEEERQRGNFPDRFSGHQFPNYSSELNVNALLLGDSALYLCASSLRWPGQETQYFGPGTRLLVL.

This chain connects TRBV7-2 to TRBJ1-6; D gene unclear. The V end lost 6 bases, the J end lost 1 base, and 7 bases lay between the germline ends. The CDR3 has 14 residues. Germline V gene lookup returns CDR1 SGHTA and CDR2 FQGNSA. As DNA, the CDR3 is TGTGCCAGCAGTGCGGAATCCTATAATTCACCCCTCCACTTT. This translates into CASSAESYNSPLHF.

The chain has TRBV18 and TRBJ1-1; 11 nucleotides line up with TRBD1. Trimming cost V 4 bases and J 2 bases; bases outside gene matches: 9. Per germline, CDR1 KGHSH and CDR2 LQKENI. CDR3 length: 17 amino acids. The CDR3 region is CASSRLPGQGVNTEAFF. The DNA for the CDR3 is TGTGCCAGCTCACGACTTCCGGGACAGGGGGTAAACACTGAAGCTTTCTTT. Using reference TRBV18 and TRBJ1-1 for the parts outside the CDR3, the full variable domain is NAGVMQNPRHLVRRRGQEARLRCSPMKGHSHVYWYRQLPEEGLKFMVYLQKENIIDESGMPKERFSAEFPKEGPSILRIQQVVRGDSAAYFCASSRLPGQGVNTEAFFGQGTRLTVV.

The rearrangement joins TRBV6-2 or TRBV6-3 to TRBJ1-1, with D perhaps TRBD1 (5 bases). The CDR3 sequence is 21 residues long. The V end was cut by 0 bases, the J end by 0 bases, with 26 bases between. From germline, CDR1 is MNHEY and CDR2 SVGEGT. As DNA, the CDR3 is TGTGCCAGCAGTTACTCGAGAGCTGGCGGGGGTGAACAGTACATGAACACTGAAGCTTTCTTT. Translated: CASSYSRAGGGEQYMNTEAFF.

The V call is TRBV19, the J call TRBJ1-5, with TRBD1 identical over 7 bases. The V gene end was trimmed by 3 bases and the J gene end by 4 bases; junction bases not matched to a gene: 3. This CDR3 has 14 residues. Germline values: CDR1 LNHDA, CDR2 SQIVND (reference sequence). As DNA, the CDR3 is TGTGCCAGTAGTATGAGGGGGCAAAATCAGCCCCAGCATTTT. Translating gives CASSMRGQNQPQHF.

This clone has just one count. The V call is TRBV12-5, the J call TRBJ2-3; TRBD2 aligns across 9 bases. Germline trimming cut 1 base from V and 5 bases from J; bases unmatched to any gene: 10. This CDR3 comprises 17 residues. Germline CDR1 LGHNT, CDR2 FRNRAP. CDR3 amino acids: CASGLGLSGRGGDTQYF. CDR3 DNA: TGTGCTAGTGGTTTGGGCCTTAGCGGGAGAGGAGGAGATACGCAGTATTTT.

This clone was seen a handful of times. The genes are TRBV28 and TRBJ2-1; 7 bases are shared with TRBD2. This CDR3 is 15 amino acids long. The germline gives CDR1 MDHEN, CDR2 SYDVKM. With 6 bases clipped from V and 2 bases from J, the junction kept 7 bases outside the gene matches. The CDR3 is CASSRPGTTYNEQFF. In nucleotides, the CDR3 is TGTGCCAGCAGCCGACCCGGGACTACCTACAATGAGCAGTTCTTC.

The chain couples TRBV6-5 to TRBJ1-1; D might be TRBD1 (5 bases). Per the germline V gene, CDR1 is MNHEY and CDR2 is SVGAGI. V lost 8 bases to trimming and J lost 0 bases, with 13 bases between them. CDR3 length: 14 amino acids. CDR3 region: CASSSRGLNTEAFF. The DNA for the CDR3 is TGTGCCAGCTCTAGTCGGGGGTTGAACACTGAAGCTTTCTTT.

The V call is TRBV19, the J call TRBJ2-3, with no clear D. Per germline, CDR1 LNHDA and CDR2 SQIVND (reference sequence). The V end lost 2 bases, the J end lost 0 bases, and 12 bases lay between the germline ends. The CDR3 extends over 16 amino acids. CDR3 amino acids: CASSITHSPSTDTQYF. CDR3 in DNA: TGTGCCAGTAGTATAACTCATTCCCCTAGCACAGATACGCAGTATTTT. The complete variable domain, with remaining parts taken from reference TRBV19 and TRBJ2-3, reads DGGITQSPKYLFRKEGQNVTLSCEQNLNHDAMYWYRQDPGQGLRLIYYSQIVNDFQKGDIAEGYSVSREKKESFPLTVTSAQKNPTAFYLCASSITHSPSTDTQYFGPGTRLTVL.

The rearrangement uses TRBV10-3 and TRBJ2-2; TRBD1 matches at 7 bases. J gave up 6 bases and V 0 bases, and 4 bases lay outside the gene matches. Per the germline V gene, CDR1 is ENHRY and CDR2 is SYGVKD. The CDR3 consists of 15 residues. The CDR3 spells CAISESGGGSGELFF. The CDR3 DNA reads TGTGCCATCAGTGAGTCAGGGGGCGGATCCGGGGAGCTGTTTTTT.

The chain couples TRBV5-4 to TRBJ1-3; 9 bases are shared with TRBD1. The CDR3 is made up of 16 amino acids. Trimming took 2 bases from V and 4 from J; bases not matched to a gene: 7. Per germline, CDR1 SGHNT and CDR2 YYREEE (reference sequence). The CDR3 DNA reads TGTGCCAGCAGCTTAGTCGGACAGGGGATGGGAAACACCATATATTTT. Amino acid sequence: CASSLVGQGMGNTIYF.

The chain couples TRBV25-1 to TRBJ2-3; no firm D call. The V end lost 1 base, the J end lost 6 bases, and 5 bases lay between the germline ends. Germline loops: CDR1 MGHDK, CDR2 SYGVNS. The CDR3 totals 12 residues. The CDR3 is CASSELSDTQYF. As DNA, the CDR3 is TGTGCCAGCAGTGAATTATCGGATACGCAGTATTTT.

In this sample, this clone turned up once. The CDR3 coding sequence is TGTGCCAGCAGTTTTCGTAGCGCCCAAGAGACCCAGTACTTC. Translated, it gives CASSFRSAQETQYF. V gene TRBV27 combines with J gene TRBJ2-5; D may be TRBD2 (5 bases). V was pared by 3 bases and J by 1 base, with 9 bases between. Germline V gene lookup returns CDR1 MNHEY and CDR2 SMNVEV (reference sequence). The CDR3 is made up of 14 amino acids.

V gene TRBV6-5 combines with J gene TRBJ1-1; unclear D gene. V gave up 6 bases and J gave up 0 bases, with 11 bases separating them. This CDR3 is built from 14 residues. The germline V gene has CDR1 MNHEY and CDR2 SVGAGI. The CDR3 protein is CASRPREMNTEAFF. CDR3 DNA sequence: TGTGCCAGCAGACCCCGAGAAATGAACACTGAAGCTTTCTTT.

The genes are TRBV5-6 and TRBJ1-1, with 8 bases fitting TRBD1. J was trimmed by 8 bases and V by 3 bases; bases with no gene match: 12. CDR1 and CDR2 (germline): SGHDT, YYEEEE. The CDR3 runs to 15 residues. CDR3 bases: TGTGCCAGCAGCTCCCTGAAGTCAAGACAGGGGGAAGCTTTCTTT. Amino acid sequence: CASSSLKSRQGEAFF.

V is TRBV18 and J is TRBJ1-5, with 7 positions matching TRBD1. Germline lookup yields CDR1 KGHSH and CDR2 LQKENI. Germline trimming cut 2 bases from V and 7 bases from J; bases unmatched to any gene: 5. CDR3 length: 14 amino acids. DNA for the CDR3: TGTGCCAGCTCACCAGGAGGGGGCGGGCAGCCCCAGCATTTT. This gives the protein CASSPGGGGQPQHF. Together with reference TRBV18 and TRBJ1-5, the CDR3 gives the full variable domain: NAGVMQNPRHLVRRRGQEARLRCSPMKGHSHVYWYRQLPEEGLKFMVYLQKENIIDESGMPKERFSAEFPKEGPSILRIQQVVRGDSAAYFCASSPGGGGQPQHFGDGTRLSIL.

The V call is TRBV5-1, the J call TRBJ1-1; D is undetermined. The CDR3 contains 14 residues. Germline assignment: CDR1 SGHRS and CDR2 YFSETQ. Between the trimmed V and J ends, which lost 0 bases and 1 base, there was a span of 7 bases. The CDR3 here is CASSLDGKNTEAFF. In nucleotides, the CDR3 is TGCGCCAGCAGCTTGGACGGGAAGAACACTGAAGCTTTCTTT.

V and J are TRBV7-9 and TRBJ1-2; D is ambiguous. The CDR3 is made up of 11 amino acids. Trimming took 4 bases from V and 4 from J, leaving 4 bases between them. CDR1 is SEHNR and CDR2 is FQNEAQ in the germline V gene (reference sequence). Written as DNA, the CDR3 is TGTGCCAGCAGCTGGAGCTATGGCTACACCTTC. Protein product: CASSWSYGYTF.

DNA for the CDR3: TGTGCCAGCAGTTTTTCCGGGAACACTGAAGCTTTCTTT. This sequence encodes CASSFSGNTEAFF. The chain links TRBV12-3 or TRBV12-4 to TRBJ1-1; no clear D gene. Trimming cost V 3 bases and J 1 base, with 6 bases left between them. The CDR3 totals 13 residues.

Here the CDR3 DNA reads TGTGCCAGCAGCCACAGGGGCGGTGAGCAGTTCTTC. Translating it yields CASSHRGGEQFF. V usage is TRBV6-2 or TRBV6-3 and J usage is TRBJ2-1, with 7 bases matching TRBD1. The CDR3 length is 12 residues. Germline V gene data show CDR1 as MNHEY and CDR2 as SVGEGT. Germline trimming cut 6 bases from V and 9 bases from J; bases unmatched to any gene: 5.